Listed below are T cell receptor beta chains from one sample, sequenced in a study of Graves' ophthalmopathy and Graves' hyperthyroidism. One entry per CDR3 protein results from TCRdb running MiXCR on the multiplex PCR reads. The sample holds more than 1,000,000 distinct CDR3 sequences, about two fifths seen once. The sample consisted of peripheral blood or thyroid tissue (not recorded which). All receptors derive from an adult man with Graves' hyperthyroidism. The CDR3 runs from the conserved cysteine through the conserved F or W. A D gene is named only where the DNA matches it firmly. For some rows the clone size is stated as once, few or many, or as a class when expanded; others skip it.

v_call	j_call	d_call	clone_size	cdr3_aa	cdr3_nt
TRBV20-1	TRBJ1-2	TRBD1	.	CSANRDSLAQWGYTF	TGCAGTGCTAACCGGGACAGTTTGGCCCAATGGGGCTACACCTTC
TRBV7-9	TRBJ2-7	.	few	CASSLTRREQYF	TGTGCCAGCAGCTTAACCCGCAGAGAGCAGTACTTC
TRBV24-1	TRBJ2-5	.	.	CATSAPEAGETQYF	TGTGCCACCAGTGCCCCCGAGGCAGGAGAGACCCAGTACTTC
TRBV7-9	TRBJ1-2	.	many	CASSSYSVYGYTF	TGTGCCAGCAGCTCCTACAGCGTTTATGGCTACACCTTC
TRBV29-1	TRBJ1-1	.	.	CSYKQGLVTEAFF	TGCAGCTACAAACAGGGACTGGTCACTGAAGCTTTCTTT
TRBV5-1	TRBJ2-3	.	.	CASSPTRGTDTQYF	TGCGCCAGCAGCCCAACACGAGGCACAGATACGCAGTATTTT
TRBV29-1	TRBJ1-2	TRBD1	.	CSVERDREGYYGYTF	TGCAGCGTTGAGAGAGACAGGGAAGGGTACTATGGCTACACCTTC
TRBV11-2	TRBJ1-5	.	many	CASSLDLVQPQHF	TGTGCCAGCAGCTTAGATTTAGTTCAGCCCCAGCATTTT
TRBV6-5	TRBJ2-7	.	few	CASSTGWFYEQYF	TGTGCCAGCAGTACAGGGTGGTTCTACGAGCAGTACTTC
TRBV18	TRBJ2-5	.	.	CASSPMAGRETQYF	TGTGCCAGCTCCCCTATGGCAGGACGGGAGACCCAGTACTTC
TRBV2	TRBJ1-2	.	many	CASRGHLSHYGYTF	TGTGCCAGCAGGGGACACCTGAGTCACTATGGCTACACCTTC
TRBV12-3/TRBV12-4	TRBJ1-1	TRBD1	.	CASSLTSGTGALIF	TGTGCCAGCAGTTTGACTAGCGGGACAGGTGCCCTTATCTTT
TRBV20-1	TRBJ1-5	TRBD1	many	CSARDTGVSNQPQHF	TGCAGCGCTAGAGATACAGGGGTCAGCAATCAGCCCCAGCATTTT
TRBV9	TRBJ1-3	.	few	CASSVDGFSGNTIYF	TGTGCCAGCAGCGTAGACGGTTTCTCTGGAAACACCATATATTTT
TRBV3-1	TRBJ1-1	.	many	CASSPRQAIEAFF	TGTGCCAGCAGCCCTCGACAGGCGATCGAGGCTTTCTTT
TRBV7-2	TRBJ1-5	TRBD1	.	CASSAGAGGFGNQPQHF	TGTGCCAGCAGTGCGGGGGCAGGGGGCTTTGGGAATCAGCCCCAGCATTTT
TRBV5-1	TRBJ1-5	.	many	CASSLSMGADQPQHF	TGCGCCAGCAGCTTGTCGATGGGGGCCGATCAGCCCCAGCATTTT
TRBV5-1	TRBJ2-7	TRBD1	.	CASSSGQGSPLEQYF	TGCGCCAGCAGCTCAGGACAGGGTTCCCCCCTCGAGCAGTACTTC
TRBV7-9	TRBJ1-3	.	few	CASSLGGVTIYF	TGTGCCAGCAGCTTAGGCGGAGTCACCATATATTTT
TRBV7-9	TRBJ2-2	.	.	CASLDVTPGELFF	TGTGCCAGCTTGGACGTTACTCCCGGGGAGCTGTTTTTT
TRBV24-1	TRBJ2-7	.	.	CATSGGESYEQYF	TGTGCCACCAGTGGTGGGGAGAGCTACGAGCAGTACTTC
TRBV15	TRBJ2-7	TRBD1	many	CATSKDRTTGYEQYF	TGTGCCACCAGCAAGGACAGGACCACGGGCTACGAGCAGTACTTC
TRBV15	TRBJ2-5	.	few	CATSRDYTGRQETQYF	TGTGCCACCAGCAGAGATTACACAGGGAGGCAAGAGACCCAGTACTTC
TRBV7-8	TRBJ2-2	.	few	CASSLAGVAGANTGELFF	TGTGCCAGCAGCTTAGCGGGGGTGGCCGGGGCGAACACCGGGGAGCTGTTTTTT
TRBV14	TRBJ1-2	.	once	CASSRLEGGYTF	TGTGCCAGCAGCCGCCTTGAAGGTGGCTACACCTTC
TRBV29-1	TRBJ2-5	.	many	CSVFRQRLHQETQYF	TGCAGCGTTTTTCGACAGCGGCTCCATCAAGAGACCCAGTACTTC
TRBV29-1	TRBJ2-7	TRBD1	.	CSVVGFTGAEQYF	TGCAGCGTTGTTGGCTTTACAGGGGCCGAGCAGTACTTC
TRBV19	TRBJ1-1	TRBD1	many	CASSGDRLAAEAFF	TGTGCCAGTAGTGGGGACAGGTTGGCGGCTGAAGCTTTCTTT
TRBV29-1	TRBJ1-2	.	.	CSVEDGAGGRYTF	TGCAGCGTTGAAGATGGAGCGGGAGGGCGCTACACCTTC
TRBV12-3/TRBV12-4	TRBJ2-7	.	few	CASRSATYEQYF	TGTGCCAGCCGATCAGCAACCTACGAGCAGTACTTC
TRBV6-6	TRBJ2-7	TRBD1	.	CATSPSHGQGAREQYF	TGTGCCACCAGTCCCTCCCATGGACAGGGGGCTCGCGAGCAGTACTTC
TRBV29-1	TRBJ1-1	.	.	CSVGQAEVGAFF	TGCAGCGTTGGACAGGCGGAGGTTGGAGCTTTCTTT
TRBV6-5	TRBJ1-5	.	.	CASSTRREGRYSNQPQHF	TGTGCCAGCAGTACCCGACGGGAGGGGCGTTATAGCAATCAGCCCCAGCATTTT
TRBV2	TRBJ2-7	TRBD2	many	CASGGGTGTSAYYGYEQYF	TGTGCCAGCGGTGGGGGAACCGGGACTAGCGCTTACTATGGCTACGAGCAGTACTTC
TRBV20-1	TRBJ2-7	TRBD1	.	CSARDRRTGAAYEQYF	TGCAGTGCTAGGGACCGTCGGACAGGGGCGGCCTACGAGCAGTACTTC
TRBV4-3	TRBJ1-2	.	many	CASSQETGQRGYTF	TGCGCCAGCAGCCAAGAAACAGGGCAGCGTGGCTACACCTTC
TRBV10-3	TRBJ1-5	.	.	CASSYLMYSNQPQHF	TGTGCCAGCAGTTACCTTATGTATAGCAATCAGCCCCAGCATTTT
TRBV7-2	TRBJ2-2	TRBD2	many	CASSLVAGGTGELFF	TGTGCCAGCAGCTTAGTAGCGGGGGGCACCGGGGAGCTGTTTTTT
TRBV11-2	TRBJ2-5	TRBD2	.	CASSSTGASGSLTQYF	TGTGCCAGCAGCTCGACAGGAGCTAGCGGGAGTCTGACCCAGTACTTC
TRBV29-1	TRBJ2-7	TRBD1	.	CSGTGNGEQYF	TGCAGCGGGACAGGGAACGGAGAGCAGTACTTC
TRBV4-3	TRBJ1-2	.	once	CASSQVTPSRSKLPNYGYTF	TGCGCCAGCAGCCAAGTCACCCCCTCCAGGAGTAAGCTCCCCAACTATGGCTACACCTTC